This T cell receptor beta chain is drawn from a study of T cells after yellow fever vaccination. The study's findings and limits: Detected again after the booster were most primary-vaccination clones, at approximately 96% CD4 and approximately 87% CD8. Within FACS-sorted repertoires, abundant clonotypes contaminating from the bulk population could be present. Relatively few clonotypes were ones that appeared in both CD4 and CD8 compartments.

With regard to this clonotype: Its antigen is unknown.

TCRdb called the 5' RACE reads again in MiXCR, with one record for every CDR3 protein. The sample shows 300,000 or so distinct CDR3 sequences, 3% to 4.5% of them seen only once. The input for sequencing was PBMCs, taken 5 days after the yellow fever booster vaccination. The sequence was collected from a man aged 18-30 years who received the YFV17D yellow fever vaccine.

CDR3: CASSAPPYHEQFF. The CDR3 DNA reads as TGTGCCAGCAGCGCCCCACCCTATCATGAGCAGTTCTTC. V usage is TRBV9 and J usage is TRBJ2-1; D not resolved. V was pared by 3 bases and J by 8 bases, with 12 bases between. This CDR3 contains 13 residues. Germline CDR1 and CDR2: SGDLS and YYNGEE. Full variable domain (rest looked up from reference TRBV9 and TRBJ2-1): DSGVTQTPKHLITATGQRVTLRCSPRSGDLSVYWYQQSLDQGLQFLIQYYNGEERAKGNILERFSAQQFPDLHSELNLSSLELGDSALYFCASSAPPYHEQFFGPGTRLTVL.